This TCR beta chain was found in a study of blood T cells in healthy people across ages. The authors isolated at least 7 million PBMCs per sample. The table lists this clonotype with a count of one. The antigen is undetermined. Primers used in a second PCR of about 6 to 11 cycles were a sample-barcoded 5' primer and a J-beta primer mix. From the 5' RACE reads, TCRdb called clonotypes with MiXCR, one entry per CDR3 protein. The repertoire holds 700,000 to 950,000 distinct CDR3 sequences, with about 40% as singletons. This CDR3 region has 17 residues. Study-wide findings and caveats: Strong correlation linked observed beta diversity and percent naive T cells. As age increased, TCR beta diversity per million T cells fell in a roughly linear fashion.

The rearrangement uses TRBV12-3 or TRBV12-4 and TRBJ2-4, with D maybe TRBD2 (6 bases). The end of the DNA fits TRBJ2-7 better, so the J call may be wrong. The clonotype comes from a woman aged 55-69 years in good health. Sequencing was carried out using blood. CDR3 sequence: CASSLGLGGPQVYEQYF. The CDR3 DNA reads as TGTGCCAGCAGTTTGGGTTTAGGAGGGCCCCAAGTCTACGAGCAGTACTTC.